The 10 T cell receptor beta chains presented below share a single source sample, sequenced in a study of blood T cell repertoires in COVID-19. The protocol was immunoSEQ multiplex PCR, while the TCRdb copy is restricted to in-frame clones and leaves out a portion. The top ten hold approximately 1.2% of the sample, which has around 250,000 clones, roughly nine tenths seen once. Source material: PBMCs or T cells enriched from blood (not recorded which). These receptors came from a human donor in a cohort exposed to, infected with or recovered from COVID-19 (not recorded which). The donor label of this sample is uncertain.

V usage is TRBV27 and J usage is TRBJ1-5, with 9 bases fitting TRBD1. V shed 3 bases, J shed 4 bases, and the junction held 4 bases outside the gene matches. CDR1 is MNHEY, CDR2 SMNVEV, per germline (reference sequence). The CDR3 has 15 amino acids. The CDR3 loop reads CASSFGTGQNQPQHF. In DNA, the CDR3 is TGTGCCAGCAGTTTCGGGACAGGGCAAAATCAGCCCCAGCATTTT.

This sequence joins TRBV24-1 and TRBJ1-2, with 8 bases lining up with TRBD1. The CDR3 is 13 residues long. V was pared by 7 bases and J by 3 bases, with 3 bases of the junction left unmatched. From germline, CDR1 is KGHDR and CDR2 SFDVKD. In DNA form, the CDR3 reads TGTGCCACCAGGGCGACAGGGGACTATGGCTACACCTTC. Encoded protein: CATRATGDYGYTF.

The rearrangement uses TRBV3-1 (or the pseudogene TRBV3-2) and TRBJ2-5, with D possibly TRBD2 on 6 matching bases. This CDR3 has 13 residues. V lost 4 bases to trimming and J lost 0 bases, with 6 bases between them. Germline V gene sequence: CDR1 LGHDT, CDR2 YNNKEL (reference sequence). The CDR3 DNA reads as TGTGCCAGCAGCCTAGCGGACCAAGAGACCCAGTACTTC. Encoded protein: CASSLADQETQYF.

The chain joins TRBV28 to TRBJ1-1; D remains ambiguous. Germline V gives CDR1 MDHEN, CDR2 SYDVKM. V dropped 5 bases and J dropped 0 bases, with 7 bases sitting between them. The length of the CDR3 is 13 residues. CDR3 DNA: TGTGCCAGCAGTCTGACACTGAACACTGAAGCTTTCTTT. It yields the protein CASSLTLNTEAFF.

This chain joins TRBV4-1 and TRBJ1-2; D unclear. Germline CDR1 reads MGHRA; CDR2 reads YSYEKL. The CDR3 is 15 residues long. Trimming shortened V by 0 bases and J by 5 bases, and 13 bases separated the two germline ends. CDR3 residues: CASSQDIQGRYGYTF. CDR3 sequence (DNA): TGCGCCAGCAGCCAAGATATCCAAGGGAGGTATGGCTACACCTTC.

The chain couples TRBV10-3 to TRBJ1-1; maybe TRBD1 (5 bases). V gave up 10 bases and J gave up 0 bases, with 12 bases separating them. Per germline, CDR1 ENHRY and CDR2 SYGVKD. The CDR3 totals 13 residues. CDR3 loop: CATQQELNTEAFF. CDR3 nucleotides: TGTGCCACTCAACAGGAATTGAACACTGAAGCTTTCTTT.

V is TRBV2 and J is TRBJ2-1; TRBD2 matches 10 bases. The CDR3 has 14 residues. Germline-derived CDR1 and CDR2 are SNHLY and FYNNEI. V shed 9 bases and J 3 bases; nucleotides not matched to a gene: 5. The CDR3 reads CASPPSGGYNEQFF. CDR3 in DNA: TGTGCCAGTCCACCTAGCGGGGGCTACAATGAGCAGTTCTTC. The complete variable domain, with remaining parts taken from reference TRBV2 and TRBJ2-1, reads EPEVTQTPSHQVTQMGQEVILRCVPISNHLYFYWYRQILGQKVEFLVSFYNNEISEKSEIFDDQFSVERPDGSNFTLKIRSTKLEDSAMYFCASPPSGGYNEQFFGPGTRLTVL.

CDR3 region: CASSRLAGGQETQYF. CDR3 nucleotides: TGTGCCAGCAGCCGACTAGCGGGGGGCCAAGAGACCCAGTACTTC. The rearrangement joins TRBV2 to TRBJ2-5; 13 positions agree with TRBD2. The CDR3 has 15 residues. After removal of 6 bases from V and 1 base from J, the junction contained 2 bases not matched to a gene. In germline, CDR1 is SNHLY, CDR2 FYNNEI.

The count of this clone is one. The rearrangement joins TRBV5-1 to TRBJ1-1; a weak D match, TRBD1 (5 bases). The V gene's germline CDR1 is SGHRS and CDR2 YFSETQ. Trimming took 4 bases from V and 0 from J, leaving 16 bases between them. The CDR3 is made up of 16 amino acids. In DNA form, the CDR3 reads TGCGCCAGCAGCCACACCCACAGGTCCCTGAACACTGAAGCTTTCTTT. Encoded protein: CASSHTHRSLNTEAFF.

The CDR3 here is CASSFSAGGSYNEQFF. CDR3 coding DNA: TGTGCCAGTAGTTTTTCGGCGGGGGGGTCCTACAATGAGCAGTTCTTC. This chain connects TRBV19 to TRBJ2-1, with 9 bases lining up with TRBD2. V dropped 5 bases and J dropped 1; count of bases not matched to a gene: 6. Per the germline V gene, CDR1 is LNHDA and CDR2 is SQIVND (reference sequence). This CDR3 comprises 16 residues.